Listed below are T cell receptor beta chains from one sample, sequenced in a study of cytomegalovirus exposure and HLA in healthy donors. Here immunoSEQ multiplex PCR was the method, and the copy in TCRdb shows in-frame clones only, minus some. This sample carries about 150,000 clones, approximately 81% of them seen once, and the ten largest clones take 1.2% to 1.5%. Specimen: PBMCs. All receptors derive from a man in his late teens or twenties in good health and CMV-seronegative. CDR3s include the opening cysteine and the closing phenylalanine or tryptophan. A D gene is named only where the DNA matches it firmly. A row's size may be missing; if present it is once, few, many or a size class.

size: -; V: TRBV2; D: TRBD2; J: TRBJ2-2; DNA: TGTGCCAGCAATCCTACTAGCGGGAGTAGCGGGGAGCTGTTTTTT; CDR3: CASNPTSGSSGELFF
size: -; V: TRBV5-4; D: -; J: TRBJ2-5; DNA: TGTGCCAGCAGCTTTGGGGGAGGCCCCCAAGAGACCCAGTACTTC; CDR3: CASSFGGGPQETQYF
size: -; V: TRBV7-9; D: TRBD2; J: TRBJ2-5; DNA: TGTGCCAGCAGCTCAACAACGAGACTAGCAGAAGAGACCCAGTACTTC; CDR3: CASSSTTRLAEETQYF
size: -; V: TRBV19; D: TRBD1; J: TRBJ1-5; DNA: TGTGCCAGTAGTATCTCGGGACAGAACAAGAATCAGCCCCAGCATTTT; CDR3: CASSISGQNKNQPQHF
size: -; V: TRBV14; D: TRBD1; J: TRBJ2-7; DNA: TGTGCCAGCAGTCCAAACCCCGGGACAGGTCCCTACGAGCAGTACTTC; CDR3: CASSPNPGTGPYEQYF
size: -; V: TRBV30; D: TRBD1; J: TRBJ2-3; DNA: TGTGCCTGGAACCCGACAGGGGGCCTCACAGATACGCAGTATTTT; CDR3: CAWNPTGGLTDTQYF
size: -; V: TRBV2; D: -; J: TRBJ2-4; DNA: TGTGCCAGCAGTGAAGCAATGGATCAGGGTCACCCCAAAAACATTCAGTACTTC; CDR3: CASSEAMDQGHPKNIQYF
size: once; V: TRBV30; D: TRBD1; J: TRBJ1-2; DNA: TGTGCCTGCCCCCCCGACAGGGGGCTTGGAGGCTACACCTTC; CDR3: CACPPDRGLGGYTF
size: -; V: TRBV10-3; D: -; J: TRBJ2-7; DNA: TGTGCCATCAGTGACTACGAGCAGTACTTC; CDR3: CAISDYEQYF
size: -; V: TRBV4-1; D: TRBD2; J: TRBJ2-1; DNA: TGCGCCAGCAGCCCTGGACTAGCGGGGGGCGGTTACAATGAGCAGTTCTTC; CDR3: CASSPGLAGGGYNEQFF
size: -; V: TRBV6-5; D: TRBD1; J: TRBJ2-7; DNA: TGTGCCAGCAGTTACTCGACAGGGGGCTCCTACGAGCAGTACTTC; CDR3: CASSYSTGGSYEQYF
size: -; V: TRBV5-1; D: -; J: TRBJ2-3; DNA: TGCGCCAGCAGCTTGGAATCAGGGAAAGATACGCAGTATTTT; CDR3: CASSLESGKDTQYF
size: -; V: TRBV19; D: -; J: TRBJ1-1; DNA: TGTGCCAGTATCTCAGCGGGCAGGGAAGCTTTCTTT; CDR3: CASISAGREAFF
size: -; V: TRBV6-6; D: TRBD1; J: TRBJ1-6; DNA: TGTGCCAGCAGTGCCCAAGGGACAGGGAATCGTTCACCCCTCCACTTT; CDR3: CASSAQGTGNRSPLHF
size: -; V: TRBV29-1; D: TRBD2; J: TRBJ2-3; DNA: TGCAGCGTTCCGGGGGGGGGCTCAGATACGCAGTATTTT; CDR3: CSVPGGGSDTQYF
size: -; V: TRBV7-8; D: -; J: TRBJ2-2; DNA: TGTGCCAGCACCCTTTTTGCGGAAACCGGGGAGCTGTTTTTT; CDR3: CASTLFAETGELFF
size: -; V: TRBV7-2; D: -; J: TRBJ2-5; DNA: TGTGCCAGCGTAAGGGAGCGCCAAGAGACCCAGTACTTC; CDR3: CASVRERQETQYF
size: -; V: TRBV19; D: -; J: TRBJ2-7; DNA: TGTGCCAGTAGTCCCCGGCGGGTCTCCTACGAGCAGTACTTC; CDR3: CASSPRRVSYEQYF
size: -; V: TRBV11-2; D: TRBD2; J: TRBJ2-7; DNA: TGTGCCAGCAGTTCCCTAGCGGGAGAGACCTACGAGCAGTACTTC; CDR3: CASSSLAGETYEQYF
size: -; V: TRBV9; D: TRBD2; J: TRBJ2-1; DNA: TGTGCCAGCAGCGGGGGGGGAGGGAGCCGGGATGAGCAGTTCTTC; CDR3: CASSGGGGSRDEQFF
size: -; V: TRBV4-3; D: TRBD1; J: TRBJ2-2; DNA: TGCGCCAGCAGGGACAGGGACGGGGAGCTGTTTTTT; CDR3: CASRDRDGELFF
size: -; V: TRBV2; D: TRBD1; J: TRBJ1-6; DNA: TGTGCCAGCAGTGATAGACAGGGTGATTCACCCCTCCACTTT; CDR3: CASSDRQGDSPLHF
size: -; V: TRBV27; D: -; J: TRBJ1-2; DNA: TGTGCCAGCAGTTCCGGACTATATGGCTACACCTTC; CDR3: CASSSGLYGYTF
size: -; V: TRBV15; D: -; J: TRBJ1-5; DNA: TGTGCCACCAGCAGAGATCTTGGCAATCAGCCCCAGCATTTT; CDR3: CATSRDLGNQPQHF
size: -; V: TRBV7-8; D: -; J: TRBJ1-5; DNA: TGTGCCAGCAGCCCCCATCCCACGGGGTTGGGACAGCCCCAGCATTTT; CDR3: CASSPHPTGLGQPQHF
size: -; V: TRBV6-5; D: -; J: TRBJ2-7; DNA: TGTGCCAGCAGTTACAGGGCGGGACCTCTACAGTACTTC; CDR3: CASSYRAGPLQYF
size: few; V: TRBV29-1; D: TRBD1; J: TRBJ2-5; DNA: TGCAGCATGGAGAGAGGGGGCCTCGGGGAGACCCAGTACTTC; CDR3: CSMERGGLGETQYF
size: -; V: TRBV11-2; D: TRBD2; J: TRBJ2-1; DNA: TGTGCCAGCATCTTAGGAGCGGGAGGATACAATGAGCAGTTCTTC; CDR3: CASILGAGGYNEQFF
size: -; V: TRBV4-3; D: -; J: TRBJ1-2; DNA: TGCGCCAGCAGCTCCATCGAGGCTTACTATGGCTACACCTTC; CDR3: CASSSIEAYYGYTF
size: once; V: TRBV29-1; D: TRBD1; J: TRBJ2-4; DNA: TGCAGCGTTGATCCTGGACAGGGGATAAACATTCAGTACTTC; CDR3: CSVDPGQGINIQYF
size: -; V: TRBV25-1; D: TRBD1; J: TRBJ1-1; DNA: TGTGCCAGCAGTGAATCGGGACAGGGGGCGGCTGAAGCTTTCTTT; CDR3: CASSESGQGAAEAFF
size: -; V: TRBV6-1; D: -; J: TRBJ1-4; DNA: TGTGCCAGCAGTGGACTGAGGACTAATGAAAAACTGTTTTTT; CDR3: CASSGLRTNEKLFF
size: -; V: TRBV7-9; D: -; J: TRBJ2-7; DNA: TGTGCCAGCAGCTTCTCCAGGTCCTACGAGCAGTACTTC; CDR3: CASSFSRSYEQYF
size: -; V: TRBV7-6; D: -; J: TRBJ2-2; DNA: TGTGCCAGCAGCTTAGTGAGCCAGGGGAACACCGGGGAGCTGTTTTTT; CDR3: CASSLVSQGNTGELFF
size: -; V: TRBV7-9; D: TRBD2; J: TRBJ2-7; DNA: TGTGCCAGCAGCTTTGGCGGGAGTTACGAGCAGTACTTC; CDR3: CASSFGGSYEQYF
size: -; V: TRBV5-4; D: TRBD1; J: TRBJ1-1; DNA: TGTGCCAGCAGCCTCATTGGGACAGCCTACACTGAAGCTTTCTTT; CDR3: CASSLIGTAYTEAFF
size: -; V: TRBV19; D: -; J: TRBJ2-4; DNA: TGTGCCAGTAGCGGGGGAAACATTCAGTACTTC; CDR3: CASSGGNIQYF
size: -; V: TRBV6-5; D: TRBD1; J: TRBJ2-2; DNA: TGTGCCAGCAGTTTAGGGACAGCCCCAACCGGGGAGCTGTTTTTT; CDR3: CASSLGTAPTGELFF
size: -; V: TRBV25-1; D: -; J: TRBJ1-1; DNA: TGTGCCAGCAGACCCCAGGGAGGAGGCTCTGAAGCTTTCTTT; CDR3: CASRPQGGGSEAFF
size: -; V: TRBV19; D: -; J: TRBJ1-3; DNA: TGTGCCAGTAGCCGGACTAGGGCTGGAAACACCATATATTTT; CDR3: CASSRTRAGNTIYF
size: -; V: TRBV28; D: -; J: TRBJ2-3; DNA: TGTGCCAGCAGTTTCAGGCTCCTCGCCGGGGCAGATACGCAGTATTTT; CDR3: CASSFRLLAGADTQYF
size: -; V: TRBV7-2; D: -; J: TRBJ2-5; DNA: TGTGCCAGCAGCGCGAAAGAGACCCAGTACTTC; CDR3: CASSAKETQYF
size: -; V: TRBV6-5; D: -; J: TRBJ2-7; DNA: TGTGCCAGCAGTTACTTGACTAGCTCCTACGAGCAGTACTTC; CDR3: CASSYLTSSYEQYF
size: -; V: TRBV4-3; D: -; J: TRBJ1-4; DNA: TGCGCCAGCAGCCAAACCCCAGTAAACAGGCACCCTGGGGAAAAACTGTTTTTT; CDR3: CASSQTPVNRHPGEKLFF
size: -; V: TRBV5-1; D: -; J: TRBJ1-2; DNA: TGCGCCAGCAGCTTGGGACCGCTAGGCTATGGCTACACCTTC; CDR3: CASSLGPLGYGYTF
size: -; V: TRBV9; D: TRBD2; J: TRBJ2-3; DNA: TGTGCCAGCAGCGTCAGCGGGACCCACGCAGATACGCAGTATTTT; CDR3: CASSVSGTHADTQYF
size: few; V: TRBV7-2; D: -; J: TRBJ2-7; DNA: TGTGCCAGCAGCTCGGTATCTTGGGAGCAGTACTTC; CDR3: CASSSVSWEQYF
size: -; V: TRBV5-1; D: TRBD2; J: TRBJ2-3; DNA: TGCGCCAGCAGCCAGGGACTAGCGGGATCCTCAGATACGCAGTATTTT; CDR3: CASSQGLAGSSDTQYF
size: -; V: TRBV4-3; D: TRBD1; J: TRBJ1-3; DNA: TGCGCCAGCAGCCAAGCGACAGGGGGCCACAAAGGAAACACCATATATTTT; CDR3: CASSQATGGHKGNTIYF
size: -; V: TRBV4-3; D: -; J: TRBJ2-2; DNA: TGCGCCAGCAGCCAAGGAGACTCCGGGGAGCTGTTTTTT; CDR3: CASSQGDSGELFF
size: -; V: TRBV7-7; D: -; J: TRBJ2-2; DNA: TGTGCCAGCAGCTTAGCGCGGCCTGGCGGGGAGCTGTTTTTT; CDR3: CASSLARPGGELFF
size: once; V: TRBV5-1; D: TRBD2; J: TRBJ2-1; DNA: TGCGCCAGCAGCTTGGGAGGTAGCGGGGTCCCCTCTGGGCAGTTCTTC; CDR3: CASSLGGSGVPSGQFF
size: -; V: TRBV4-1; D: -; J: TRBJ2-7; DNA: TGCGCCAGCAGCCAAGATTTCGGGTCCTACGAGCAGTACTTC; CDR3: CASSQDFGSYEQYF